A selection of T cell receptor beta chains follows, all from one sample in a study of naive and memory T cell subsets. TCRdb independently ran MiXCR on the UMI-ligation and nested PCR reads; one entry per CDR3 protein. The sample yields over 80,000 distinct CDR3 sequences, roughly 10% seen once. Specimen: naive CD4+ T cells from blood. The receptors were gathered from a human donor in good health. Each CDR3 is given with its conserved first and last residue. The D gene is left open where the match is weak.

j_call,v_call,d_call,cdr3_aa
TRBJ2-1,TRBV7-9,.,CASPNEQFF
TRBJ2-3,TRBV20-1,TRBD2,CSAGGVAGGSTDTQYF
TRBJ2-1,TRBV2,.,CASKGLYNEQFF
TRBJ2-1,TRBV19,.,CASSMDPLTIDEQFF
TRBJ2-3,TRBV11-2,.,CASSFYGPGGTDTQYF
TRBJ2-2,TRBV7-9,.,CASSLRVSTGELFF
TRBJ2-7,TRBV6-1,TRBD1,CASKDREPYEQYF
TRBJ2-1,TRBV29-1,TRBD2,CSVRHRLAYEQFF
TRBJ1-1,TRBV29-1,.,CSVEYIGQKEAFF
TRBJ2-3,TRBV20-1,TRBD2,CSASQRREGTDTQYF
TRBJ1-4,TRBV30,TRBD1,CAWSADRVVEKLFF
TRBJ2-1,TRBV27,TRBD2,CASSPLLAEKGGNEQFF
TRBJ1-2,TRBV28,TRBD1,CASRKTGVYGYTF
TRBJ2-3,TRBV7-6,TRBD1,CASSWTGGLTDTQYF
TRBJ1-2,TRBV13,.,CASSQQGSPNYGYTF
TRBJ1-5,TRBV28,.,CASSTGFGNQPQHF
TRBJ2-3,TRBV9,.,CASSVGGVKTDTQYF
TRBJ2-1,TRBV5-8,TRBD2,CASSPGLAVYNEQFF
TRBJ2-7,TRBV19,TRBD1,CASMRTGRSEQYF
TRBJ2-1,TRBV7-2,.,CASSLDGFSSYNEQFF
TRBJ1-5,TRBV5-6,TRBD1,CASSLSTGMGNQPQHF
TRBJ2-1,TRBV2,.,CASRFKGLPRNYNEQFF
TRBJ2-2,TRBV24-1,.,CATSDPLGPAGELFF
TRBJ2-7,TRBV7-3,TRBD2,CASSPGLAGPYEQYF
TRBJ2-7,TRBV13,.,CASSLGLLSREQYF
TRBJ2-7,TRBV29-1,.,CSVTGSYEQYF
TRBJ1-5,TRBV7-8,.,CDSSLGRLVQPQHF
TRBJ2-7,TRBV7-9,TRBD2,CASSFAGVYEQYF
TRBJ2-5,TRBV27,.,CASRLRETQYF
TRBJ2-3,TRBV6-1,.,CASSEVVVTQYF
TRBJ2-1,TRBV5-6,.,CASSQLQRLSSYNEQFF
TRBJ2-2,TRBV3-1,.,CASSSPVSLKELFF
TRBJ1-1,TRBV9,.,CASRAQNRSAFF
TRBJ2-1,TRBV6-5,TRBD2,CATGGTRMNEQFF
TRBJ1-2,TRBV12-3/TRBV12-4,.,CASSLQASYGYTF
TRBJ2-1,TRBV7-2,TRBD2,CASSSLAGGKNEQFF
TRBJ1-2,TRBV28,.,CASSSRGGGELNYGYTF
TRBJ2-7,TRBV5-1,.,CASSSSREWGYEQYF
TRBJ2-7,TRBV12-3/TRBV12-4,TRBD2,CASSLGSGRRVEQYF
TRBJ2-2,TRBV24-1,.,CATSDPSVPTGELFF
TRBJ2-7,TRBV15,.,CATSRDVAAGEQYF
TRBJ1-1,TRBV18,TRBD1,CASSRGQVMNTEAFF
TRBJ2-1,TRBV7-2,.,CASISRGLSYNEQFF